This T cell receptor (beta chain) was sequenced during a study of blood T cell repertoires in COVID-19. Study overall: Collection of acute and convalescent COVID-19 samples took place in the United States, Italy and Spain. PBMCs, B-cell-depleted T cells, or T cells provided the cDNA or gDNA that made up the material.

As originally analysed: Cell counts per sample came from amplifying reference gene primers. Clones were read by immunoSEQ multiplex PCR, and TCRdb kept only the in-frame ones, dropping some. V, J and clone size derive from that table, while D and trimming were established from the DNA sequence. This sample carries roughly 66,000 clones, roughly 80% of them seen once, and the ten largest clones take about 6.9%. The germline gives CDR1 MNHEY, CDR2 SVGAGI. The V gene lost 7 bases and the J gene lost 5 bases, with 9 bases spanning the gap. The CDR3 is 11 amino acids. This TCR was sampled from a man in his 60s with acute or convalescent COVID-19. V and J are TRBV6-5 and TRBJ2-7, with TRBD1 as a possible D gene (6 bases). The sequencing sample was made of peripheral blood. The CDR3, as DNA: TGTGCCAGCACCCAGGGGAACGAGCAGTACTTC. This translates into CASTQGNEQYF.